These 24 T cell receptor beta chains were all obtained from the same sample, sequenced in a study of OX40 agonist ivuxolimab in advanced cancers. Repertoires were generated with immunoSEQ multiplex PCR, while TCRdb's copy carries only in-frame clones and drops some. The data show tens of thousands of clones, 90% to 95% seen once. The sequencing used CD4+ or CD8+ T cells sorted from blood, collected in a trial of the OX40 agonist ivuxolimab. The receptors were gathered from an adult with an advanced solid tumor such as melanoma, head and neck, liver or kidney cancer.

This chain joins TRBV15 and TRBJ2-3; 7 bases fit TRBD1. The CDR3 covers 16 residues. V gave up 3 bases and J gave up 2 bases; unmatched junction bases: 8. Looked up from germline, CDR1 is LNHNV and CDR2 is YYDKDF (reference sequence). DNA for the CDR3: TGTGCCACCAGCAGCTCTCCGGGGACAGTCACAGATACGCAGTATTTT. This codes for CATSSSPGTVTDTQYF.

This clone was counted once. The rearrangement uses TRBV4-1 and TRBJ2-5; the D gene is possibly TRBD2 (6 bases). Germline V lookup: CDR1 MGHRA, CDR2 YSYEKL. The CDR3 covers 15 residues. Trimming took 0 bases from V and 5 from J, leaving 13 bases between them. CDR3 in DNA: TGCGCCAGCAGCCAAGATGGGACTCAAGATGAGACCCAGTACTTC. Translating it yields CASSQDGTQDETQYF.

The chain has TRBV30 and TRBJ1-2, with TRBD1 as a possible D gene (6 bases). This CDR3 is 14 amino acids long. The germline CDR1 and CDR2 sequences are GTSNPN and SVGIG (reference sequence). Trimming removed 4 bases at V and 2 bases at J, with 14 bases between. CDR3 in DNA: TGTGCCTGGAACCGCAGGGGTTTGAACTATGGCTACACCTTC. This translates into CAWNRRGLNYGYTF.

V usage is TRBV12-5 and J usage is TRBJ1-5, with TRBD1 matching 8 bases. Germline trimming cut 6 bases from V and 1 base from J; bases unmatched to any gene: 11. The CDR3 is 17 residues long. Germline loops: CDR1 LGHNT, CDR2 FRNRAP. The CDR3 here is CASGVDRAKESNQPQHF. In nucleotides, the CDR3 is TGTGCTAGTGGAGTGGACAGGGCCAAGGAAAGCAATCAGCCCCAGCATTTT.

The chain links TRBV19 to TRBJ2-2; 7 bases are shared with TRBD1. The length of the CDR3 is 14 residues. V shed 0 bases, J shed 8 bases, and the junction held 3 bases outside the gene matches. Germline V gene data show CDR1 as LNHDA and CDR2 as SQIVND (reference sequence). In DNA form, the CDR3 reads TGTGCCAGTAGTATAGAGACAGGGTCAGGGGAGCTGTTTTTT. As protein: CASSIETGSGELFF. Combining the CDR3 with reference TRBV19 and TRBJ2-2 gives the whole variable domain DGGITQSPKYLFRKEGQNVTLSCEQNLNHDAMYWYRQDPGQGLRLIYYSQIVNDFQKGDIAEGYSVSREKKESFPLTVTSAQKNPTAFYLCASSIETGSGELFFGEGSRLTVL.

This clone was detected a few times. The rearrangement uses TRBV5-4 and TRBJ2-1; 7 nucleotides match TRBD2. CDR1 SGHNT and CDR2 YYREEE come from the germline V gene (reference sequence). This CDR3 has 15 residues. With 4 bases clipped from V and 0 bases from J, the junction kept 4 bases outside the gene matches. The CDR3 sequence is CASSSGINSYNEQFF. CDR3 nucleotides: TGTGCCAGCAGCAGCGGGATCAACTCCTACAATGAGCAGTTCTTC.

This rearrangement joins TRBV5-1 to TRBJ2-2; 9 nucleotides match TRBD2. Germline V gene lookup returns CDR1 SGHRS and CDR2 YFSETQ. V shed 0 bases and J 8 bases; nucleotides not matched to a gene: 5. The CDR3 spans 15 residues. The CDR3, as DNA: TGCGCCAGCAGCTTGGTTCTAGCGGGAACAGGGGAGCTGTTTTTT. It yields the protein CASSLVLAGTGELFF.

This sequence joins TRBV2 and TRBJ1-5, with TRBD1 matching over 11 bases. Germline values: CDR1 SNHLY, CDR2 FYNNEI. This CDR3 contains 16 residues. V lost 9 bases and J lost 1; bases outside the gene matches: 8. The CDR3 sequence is CASLRDRGSSNQPQHF. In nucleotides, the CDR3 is TGTGCCAGTCTCCGGGACAGGGGGTCAAGCAATCAGCCCCAGCATTTT.

The CDR3 loop reads CAWSPNSGRAGYEQYF. The CDR3 DNA reads TGTGCCTGGAGTCCAAATAGCGGGAGGGCTGGCTACGAGCAGTACTTC. The J gene is TRBJ2-7, the V gene TRBV30; TRBD2 aligns across 11 bases. J was trimmed by 3 bases and V by 2 bases; bases with no gene match: 9. Germline CDR1 is GTSNPN and CDR2 is SVGIG (reference sequence). The CDR3 has 16 amino acids. The full variable domain, rest sourced from reference TRBV30 and TRBJ2-7, is SQTIHQWPATLVQPVGSPLSLECTVEGTSNPNLYWYRQAAGRGLQLLFYSVGIGQISSEVPQNLSASRPQDRQFILSSKKLLLSDSGFYLCAWSPNSGRAGYEQYFGPGTRLTVT.

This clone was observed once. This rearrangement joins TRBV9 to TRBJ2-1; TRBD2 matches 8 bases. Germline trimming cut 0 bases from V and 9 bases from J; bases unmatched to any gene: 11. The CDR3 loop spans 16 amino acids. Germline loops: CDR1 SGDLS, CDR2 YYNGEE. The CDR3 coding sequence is TGTGCCAGCAGCGTAGCTCTACGGGAGGGAGACGGTGAGCAGTTCTTC. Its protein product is CASSVALREGDGEQFF. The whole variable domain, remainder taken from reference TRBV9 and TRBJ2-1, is DSGVTQTPKHLITATGQRVTLRCSPRSGDLSVYWYQQSLDQGLQFLIQYYNGEERAKGNILERFSAQQFPDLHSELNLSSLELGDSALYFCASSVALREGDGEQFFGPGTRLTVL.

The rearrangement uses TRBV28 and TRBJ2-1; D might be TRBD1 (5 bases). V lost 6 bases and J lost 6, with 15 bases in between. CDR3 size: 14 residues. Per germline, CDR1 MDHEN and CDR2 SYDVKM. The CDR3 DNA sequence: TGTGCCAGCAGGGGTGGGGCCCGACTCAATGAGCAGTTCTTC. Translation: CASRGGARLNEQFF.

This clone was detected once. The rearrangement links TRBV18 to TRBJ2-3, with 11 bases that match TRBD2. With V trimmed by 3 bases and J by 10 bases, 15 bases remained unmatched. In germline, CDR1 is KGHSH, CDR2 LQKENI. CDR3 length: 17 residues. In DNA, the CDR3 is TGTGCCAGCTCACCGGTTACTAGCGGGAGTGGTGATTTCTCGCAGTATTTT. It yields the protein CASSPVTSGSGDFSQYF.

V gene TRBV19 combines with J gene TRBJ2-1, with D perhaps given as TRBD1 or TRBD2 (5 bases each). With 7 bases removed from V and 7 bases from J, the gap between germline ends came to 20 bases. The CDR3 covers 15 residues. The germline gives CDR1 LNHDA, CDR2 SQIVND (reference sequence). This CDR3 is CASKRDVSLMNEQFF. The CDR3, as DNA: TGTGCCAGTAAGAGGGACGTTTCGCTTATGAATGAGCAGTTCTTC.

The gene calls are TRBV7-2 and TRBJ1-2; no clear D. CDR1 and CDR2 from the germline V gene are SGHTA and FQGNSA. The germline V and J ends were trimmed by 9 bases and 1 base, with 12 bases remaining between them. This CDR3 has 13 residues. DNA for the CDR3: TGTGCCAGTTCAGTTAATTTTAACTATGGCTACACCTTC. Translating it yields CASSVNFNYGYTF.

The CDR3 coding sequence is TGTGCCAGCAGTAGGACTCCGAACACTGAAGCTTTCTTT. This sequence encodes CASSRTPNTEAFF. V is TRBV28 and J is TRBJ1-1; D uncertain. Trimming removed 5 bases at V and 1 base at J, with 8 bases between. Germline V gives CDR1 MDHEN, CDR2 SYDVKM. The CDR3 spans 13 residues.

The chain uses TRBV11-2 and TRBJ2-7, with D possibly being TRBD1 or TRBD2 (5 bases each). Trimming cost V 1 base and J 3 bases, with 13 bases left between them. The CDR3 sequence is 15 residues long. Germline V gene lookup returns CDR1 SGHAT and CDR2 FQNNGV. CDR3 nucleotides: TGTGCCAGCAGCTTAGCCCGGGACGGAAGCTACGAGCAGTACTTC. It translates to CASSLARDGSYEQYF.

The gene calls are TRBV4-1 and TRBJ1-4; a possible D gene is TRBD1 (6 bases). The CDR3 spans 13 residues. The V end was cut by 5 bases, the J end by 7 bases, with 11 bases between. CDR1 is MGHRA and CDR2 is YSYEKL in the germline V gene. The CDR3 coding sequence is TGCGCCAGCAGCGGGGGGCGAGGTGAAAAACTGTTTTTT. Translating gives CASSGGRGEKLFF.

DNA for the CDR3: TGTGCCAGCAGCCTGGGGTTTCGCGGGAACACTGAAGCTTTCTTT. This gives the protein CASSLGFRGNTEAFF. The chain employs TRBV5-8 and TRBJ1-1; D uncertain. Germline assignment: CDR1 SGHTS and CDR2 YDEGEE. The CDR3 totals 15 residues. V was cut by 4 bases and J by 1 base, with 14 bases left in between. Full variable domain (rest looked up from reference TRBV5-8 and TRBJ1-1): EAGVTQSPTHLIKTRGQQATLRCSPISGHTSVYWYQQALGLGLQFLLWYDEGEERNRGNFPPRFSGRQFPNYSSELNVNALELEDSALYLCASSLGFRGNTEAFFGQGTRLTVV.

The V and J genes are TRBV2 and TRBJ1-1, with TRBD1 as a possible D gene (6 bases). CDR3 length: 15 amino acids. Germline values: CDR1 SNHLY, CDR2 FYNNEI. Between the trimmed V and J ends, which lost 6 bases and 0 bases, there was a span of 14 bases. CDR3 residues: CASSMDSQMNTEAFF. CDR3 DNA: TGTGCCAGCAGCATGGACAGCCAGATGAACACTGAAGCTTTCTTT.

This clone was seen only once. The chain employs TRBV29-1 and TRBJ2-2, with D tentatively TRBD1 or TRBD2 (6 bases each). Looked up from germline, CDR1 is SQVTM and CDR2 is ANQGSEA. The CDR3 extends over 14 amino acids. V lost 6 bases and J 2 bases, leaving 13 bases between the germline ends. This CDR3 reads CSVDRGTNTGELFF. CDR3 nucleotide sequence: TGCAGCGTCGACCGGGGGACAAACACCGGGGAGCTGTTTTTT.

The CDR3 bases are TGTGCCAGCAGCTTAATGGGAGGGTTTGTCGCAGATACGCAGTATTTT. It specifies CASSLMGGFVADTQYF. This chain uses TRBV7-3 with TRBJ2-3; 7 bases line up with TRBD2. This CDR3 spans 16 amino acids. The V and J ends lost 1 base and 4 bases, in that order; junction bases with no gene match: 8. Germline loops: CDR1 SGHTA, CDR2 FQGTGA.

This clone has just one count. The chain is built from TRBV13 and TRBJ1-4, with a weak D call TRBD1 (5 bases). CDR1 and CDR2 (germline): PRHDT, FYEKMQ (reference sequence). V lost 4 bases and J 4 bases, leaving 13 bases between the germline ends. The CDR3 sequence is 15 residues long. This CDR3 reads CASSSRDVRNEKLFF. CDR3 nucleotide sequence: TGTGCCAGCAGCTCCCGGGACGTCCGTAATGAAAAACTGTTTTTT.

CDR3 residues: CASSLGGSKNEQFF. For the CDR3, the DNA is TGTGCCAGCAGCTTAGGCGGGAGTAAGAATGAGCAGTTCTTC. The J gene is TRBJ2-1, the V gene TRBV7-2, with 7 bases lining up with TRBD2. CDR3 length: 14 residues. V lost 1 base to trimming and J lost 7 bases; unmatched junction nucleotides: 4. Germline CDR1 is SGHTA and CDR2 is FQGNSA.

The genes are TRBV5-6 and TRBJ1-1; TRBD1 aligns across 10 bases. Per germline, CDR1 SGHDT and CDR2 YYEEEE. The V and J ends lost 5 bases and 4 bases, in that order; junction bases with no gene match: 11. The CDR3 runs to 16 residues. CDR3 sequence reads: CASSYYRDRGFTEAFF. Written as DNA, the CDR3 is TGTGCCAGCAGTTATTACCGGGACAGGGGCTTCACTGAAGCTTTCTTT.